A single TCR beta chain is shown here with its context. Its antigen is currently not known. No much larger clone exists at a distance of one base, and base qualities are not known. Each collaborating institution followed its own protocols to collect whole blood in K2EDTA tubes. For TCRbeta analysis, collaborator samples were shipped as frozen whole blood, as isolated PBMCs, or as DNA extracted from either sample type. These data belong to a study of blood T cell repertoires in COVID-19 (dated by TCRdb to the early 2020s). Regarding the study in general: Collaborator samples came from the United States, Italy and Spain and covered acute and convalescent phases of COVID-19. The prospective study material was composed of cDNA or gDNA derived from T cells, B-cell-depleted T cells, or PBMCs. Subjects who had been exposed to COVID-19, were actively infected with it, or had recovered from it provided the deeply sampled blood TCRbeta repertoires that made up the dataset. The repertoires were released in a freely available public database meant as a resource for research on the immune response to SARS-CoV-2. Samples came from the ongoing ImmuneRACE study (first 160 participants) plus 1,254 subjects from 6 global collaborators. The sample metadata nearly always contained a de-identified subject ID, COVID-19 status, age in years and sex. Where available, HLA class I and class II types were taken from metadata supplied by the sample provider and were not determined by assay-based typing.

Overall study results and their limits: The quantity of clinical and demographic metadata differed by source and by participant and was supplied without curation.

TCRbeta CDR3 regions were amplified from genomic DNA using the immunoSEQ Assay, a bias-controlled multiplex PCR. The authors processed their data as follows. The number of nucleated cells in each sample was estimated from the amplification of reference gene primers within the assay. To quantify the absolute abundance of each unique TCRbeta CDR3 rearrangement, sequence reads were collapsed and filtered. For each sample, productive Simpson clonality was calculated as the square root of Simpson's diversity index over productive rearrangements. Drawn from immuneACCESS, this table holds only the in-frame rearrangements with V and J called that TCRdb kept. Clones are partly lost; checked studies trace under half to an unresolved V gene and leave the rest unexplained. Clone size and the V and J calls come from that table; the DNA yielded D and trimming. The sample table shows 140,000 or so clones, and 85% are seen once. The ten largest clones capture 2.5% to 3% of the sample.

Measured from the cysteine to the phenylalanine, the CDR3 is 14 residues long. The read is trimmed to its CDR3 DNA, 42 bases read in frame from base 1. A distance of 12 bases separates the germline ends of V and J, which lose 2 bases and 4 bases respectively. The germline V gene (reference sequence) gives CDR1 as MNHEY and CDR2 as SMNVEV. The rearrangement combines TRBV27 with TRBJ2-7, with TRBD2 perhaps the D gene, on 6 matching bases. The TCR sequence derives from a man aged 45 to 65 with acute or convalescent COVID-19. The sample consisted of peripheral blood. DNA sequence: TGTGCCAGCAGTTTAGGGCAGGGAGGTTACGAGCAGTACTTC. Translated, it gives CASSLGQGGYEQYF.